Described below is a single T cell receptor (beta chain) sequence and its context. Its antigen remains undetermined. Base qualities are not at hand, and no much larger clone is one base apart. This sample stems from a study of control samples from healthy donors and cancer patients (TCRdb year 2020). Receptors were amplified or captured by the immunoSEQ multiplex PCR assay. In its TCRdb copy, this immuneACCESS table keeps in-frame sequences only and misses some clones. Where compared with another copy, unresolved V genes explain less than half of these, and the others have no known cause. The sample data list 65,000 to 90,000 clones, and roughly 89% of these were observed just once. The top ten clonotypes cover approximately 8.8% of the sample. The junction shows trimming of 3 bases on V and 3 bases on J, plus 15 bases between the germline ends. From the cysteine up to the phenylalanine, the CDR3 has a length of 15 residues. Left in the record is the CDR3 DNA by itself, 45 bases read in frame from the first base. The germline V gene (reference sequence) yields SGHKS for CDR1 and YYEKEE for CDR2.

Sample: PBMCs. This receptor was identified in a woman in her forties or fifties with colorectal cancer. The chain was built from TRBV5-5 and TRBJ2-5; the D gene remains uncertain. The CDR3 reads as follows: CASSSSFTREETQYF. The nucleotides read TGTGCCAGCAGCTCGTCCTTCACACGGGAAGAGACCCAGTACTTC. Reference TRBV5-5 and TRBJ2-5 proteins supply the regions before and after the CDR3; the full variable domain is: DAGVTQSPTHLIKTRGQQVTLRCSPISGHKSVSWYQQVLGQGPQFIFQYYEKEERGRGNFPDRFSARQFPNYSSELNVNALLLGDSALYLCASSSSFTREETQYFGPGTRLLVL.